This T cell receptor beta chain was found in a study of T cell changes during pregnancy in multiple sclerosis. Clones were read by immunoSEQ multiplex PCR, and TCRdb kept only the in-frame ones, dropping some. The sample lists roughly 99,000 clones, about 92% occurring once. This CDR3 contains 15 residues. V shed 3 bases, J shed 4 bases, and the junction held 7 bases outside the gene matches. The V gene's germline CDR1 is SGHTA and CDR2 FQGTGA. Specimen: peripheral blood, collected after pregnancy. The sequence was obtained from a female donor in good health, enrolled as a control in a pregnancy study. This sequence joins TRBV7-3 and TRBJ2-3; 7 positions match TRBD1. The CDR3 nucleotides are TGTGCCAGCAGCTTGTGGGGACAGAACCCAGATACGCAGTATTTT. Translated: CASSLWGQNPDTQYF.